One and the same sample provided the 10 T cell receptor beta chains below, sequenced in a study of blood T cell repertoires in COVID-19. Measured with immunoSEQ multiplex PCR; TCRdb has only the in-frame clones, and not every one. The sample holds roughly 96,000 clones, approximately 80% seen once. Sequencing was done on a sample of peripheral blood. The receptors derive from a man in his sixties with acute or convalescent COVID-19.

This rearrangement joins TRBV19 to TRBJ1-6; no reliable D call. The CDR3 is 16 amino acids. Germline assignment: CDR1 LNHDA and CDR2 SQIVND (reference sequence). Trimming removed 1 base from V and 7 bases from J, with 14 bases in between. The CDR3 is CASSIGLGRRNSPLHF. The CDR3 nucleotides read TGTGCCAGTAGTATAGGTTTGGGCAGGAGGAATTCACCCCTCCACTTT. The variable domain in full, with the rest retrieved from reference TRBV19 and TRBJ1-6, is DGGITQSPKYLFRKEGQNVTLSCEQNLNHDAMYWYRQDPGQGLRLIYYSQIVNDFQKGDIAEGYSVSREKKESFPLTVTSAQKNPTAFYLCASSIGLGRRNSPLHFGNGTRLTVT.

V gene TRBV12-3 or TRBV12-4 combines with J gene TRBJ2-1; D is undetermined. The CDR3 is 13 residues long. V lost 4 bases, J lost 10 bases, and 14 bases lay in between. The CDR3 DNA reads as TGTGCCAGCAGTTCGTTATTGGCCTTCGAGCAGTTCTTC. As protein: CASSSLLAFEQFF.

The chain couples TRBV7-2 to TRBJ1-4; no reliable D call. From germline, CDR1 is SGHTA and CDR2 FQGNSA. This CDR3 comprises 11 residues. V was cut by 2 bases and J by 17 bases, with 12 bases left in between. DNA of the CDR3: TGTGCCAGCAGCTTAATGGGAGATGTTTTTTTT. It translates to CASSLMGDVFF.

The rearrangement links TRBV19 to TRBJ1-2, with 8 bases fitting TRBD1. V dropped 8 bases and J dropped 5; count of bases not matched to a gene: 7. The CDR3 has 13 residues. The germline V gene has CDR1 LNHDA and CDR2 SQIVND (reference sequence). CDR3 in amino acids: CASYGQGGYGYTF. DNA of the CDR3: TGTGCCAGTTACGGACAGGGTGGATATGGCTACACCTTC.

This chain links TRBV10-3 with TRBJ1-1; tentatively, D is TRBD1 (6 bases). V was trimmed by 2 bases and J by 4 bases, leaving 8 bases between them. Germline V gene data show CDR1 as ENHRY and CDR2 as SYGVKD. The CDR3 consists of 13 residues. As DNA, the CDR3 is TGTGCCATCAGTGAGCAGGGGAGCACTGAAGCTTTCTTT. Translated, it gives CAISEQGSTEAFF.

The V gene is TRBV5-1, the J gene TRBJ2-3, with TRBD2 identical over 13 bases. V dropped 4 bases and J dropped 3; count of bases not matched to a gene: 5. CDR1 is SGHRS and CDR2 is YFSETQ in the germline V gene. This CDR3 is built from 16 residues. CDR3 sequence (DNA): TGCGCCAGCAGCCGGACTAGCGGGAGTGGGACAGATACGCAGTATTTT. It yields the protein CASSRTSGSGTDTQYF.

This clone has a handful of counts. V and J are TRBV11-3 and TRBJ2-1, with 9 bases identical to TRBD2. V lost 1 base to trimming and J lost 8 bases; unmatched junction nucleotides: 3. The CDR3 is made up of 14 amino acids. The germline V gene has CDR1 SGHNT and CDR2 YENEEA. The CDR3 nucleotides read TGTGCCAGCAGCTTAGTAGCGGGAGCAGATGAGCAGTTCTTC. Translating it yields CASSLVAGADEQFF.

Comment on this clone: Other DNA sequences in this sample translate to the same CDR3. The gene calls are TRBV9 and TRBJ1-6; TRBD1 agrees at 9 bases. CDR1 and CDR2 from the germline V gene are SGDLS and YYNGEE. J was trimmed by 7 bases and V by 2 bases; bases with no gene match: 1. The CDR3 sequence is 14 residues long. CDR3: CASSVGQGNSPLHF. The DNA for the CDR3 is TGTGCCAGCAGCGTGGGACAGGGAAATTCACCCCTCCACTTT.

The chain links TRBV18 to TRBJ1-2, with 8 nucleotides matching TRBD1. The CDR3 has 14 residues. With 6 bases clipped from V and 4 bases from J, the junction kept 7 bases outside the gene matches. Germline V gives CDR1 KGHSH, CDR2 LQKENI. For the CDR3, the DNA is TGTGCCAGCTCTCCGGGACAGGCCCTCTATGGCTACACCTTC. It codes for CASSPGQALYGYTF.

V usage is TRBV6-2 or TRBV6-3 and J usage is TRBJ1-1; no clear D. The CDR3 sequence is 13 residues long. Germline assignment: CDR1 MNHEY and CDR2 SVGEGT. Deletions cut 6 bases from V and 1 base from J, with 9 bases between. The CDR3 loop is CASSPQANTEAFF. The DNA of the CDR3 is TGTGCCAGCAGCCCGCAGGCGAACACTGAAGCTTTCTTT.